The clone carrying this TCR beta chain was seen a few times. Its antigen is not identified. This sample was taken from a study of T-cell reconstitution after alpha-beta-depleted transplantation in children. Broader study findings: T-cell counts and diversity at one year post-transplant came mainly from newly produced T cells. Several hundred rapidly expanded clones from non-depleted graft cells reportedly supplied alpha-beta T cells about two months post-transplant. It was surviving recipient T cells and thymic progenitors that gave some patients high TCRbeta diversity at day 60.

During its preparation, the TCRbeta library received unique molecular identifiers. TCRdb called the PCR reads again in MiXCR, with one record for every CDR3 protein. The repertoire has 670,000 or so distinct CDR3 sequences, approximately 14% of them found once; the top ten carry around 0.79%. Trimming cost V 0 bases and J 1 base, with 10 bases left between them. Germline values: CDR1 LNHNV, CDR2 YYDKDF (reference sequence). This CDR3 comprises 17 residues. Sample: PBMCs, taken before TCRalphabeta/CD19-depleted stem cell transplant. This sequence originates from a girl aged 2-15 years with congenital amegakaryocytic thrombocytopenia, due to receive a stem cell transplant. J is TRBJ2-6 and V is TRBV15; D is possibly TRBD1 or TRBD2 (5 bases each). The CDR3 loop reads CATSRDLAGSGANVLTF. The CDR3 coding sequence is TGTGCCACCAGCAGAGATCTAGCAGGGTCTGGGGCCAACGTCCTGACTTTC.